This TCR beta chain was sequenced for a study of T cells after somatic rescue of genetic block. The table came from immunoSEQ multiplex PCR; TCRdb's copy has only in-frame clones and leaves some out. Of 60,000 to 75,000 clones in the sample, roughly 94% were seen once. Germline-derived CDR1 and CDR2 are SGHVS and FNYEAQ. Germline trimming cut 7 bases from V and 1 base from J; bases unmatched to any gene: 12. CDR3 size: 17 residues. The chain combines TRBV7-6 with TRBJ1-1, with 10 nucleotides matching TRBD1. The receptor was isolated from a man aged 40-49 years. Input material: peripheral blood mononuclear cells (PBMCs). CDR3 bases: TGTGCCAGCACCCCCGGGTGGGGACAGGGGACGAACACTGAAGCTTTCTTT. This sequence encodes CASTPGWGQGTNTEAFF.